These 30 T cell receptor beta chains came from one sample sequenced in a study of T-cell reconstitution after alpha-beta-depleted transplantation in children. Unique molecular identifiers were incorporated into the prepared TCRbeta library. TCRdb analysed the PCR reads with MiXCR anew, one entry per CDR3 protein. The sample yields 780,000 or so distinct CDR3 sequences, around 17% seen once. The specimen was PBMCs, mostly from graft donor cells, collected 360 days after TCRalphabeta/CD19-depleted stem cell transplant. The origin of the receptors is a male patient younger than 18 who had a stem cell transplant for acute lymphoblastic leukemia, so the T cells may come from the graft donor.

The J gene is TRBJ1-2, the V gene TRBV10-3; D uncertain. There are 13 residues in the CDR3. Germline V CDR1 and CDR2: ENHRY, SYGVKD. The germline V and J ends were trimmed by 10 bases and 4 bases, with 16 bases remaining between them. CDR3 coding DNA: TGTGCCAAGACAACAGAGTACTTCTATGGCTACACCTTC. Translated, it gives CAKTTEYFYGYTF.

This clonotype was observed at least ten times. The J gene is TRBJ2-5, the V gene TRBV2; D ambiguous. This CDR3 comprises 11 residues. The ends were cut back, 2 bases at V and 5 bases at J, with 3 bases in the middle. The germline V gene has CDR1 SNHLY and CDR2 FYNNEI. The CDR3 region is CASSEYETQYF. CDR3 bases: TGTGCCAGCAGTGAATATGAGACCCAGTACTTC.

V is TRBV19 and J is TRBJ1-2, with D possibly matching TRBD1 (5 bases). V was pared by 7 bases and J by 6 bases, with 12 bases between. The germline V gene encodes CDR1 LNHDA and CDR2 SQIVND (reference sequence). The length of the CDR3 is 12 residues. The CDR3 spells CASTDSRDGYTF. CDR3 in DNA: TGTGCCAGTACCGACAGTAGGGATGGCTACACCTTC. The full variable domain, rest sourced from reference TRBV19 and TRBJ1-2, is DGGITQSPKYLFRKEGQNVTLSCEQNLNHDAMYWYRQDPGQGLRLIYYSQIVNDFQKGDIAEGYSVSREKKESFPLTVTSAQKNPTAFYLCASTDSRDGYTFGSGTRLTVV.

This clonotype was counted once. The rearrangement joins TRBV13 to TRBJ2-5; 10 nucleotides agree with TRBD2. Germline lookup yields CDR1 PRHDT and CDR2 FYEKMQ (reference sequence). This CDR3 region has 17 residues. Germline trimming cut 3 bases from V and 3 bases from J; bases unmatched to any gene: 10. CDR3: CASSLRLAGDLKETQYF. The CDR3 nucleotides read TGTGCCAGCAGCTTGCGGCTAGCGGGAGACCTCAAAGAGACCCAGTACTTC.

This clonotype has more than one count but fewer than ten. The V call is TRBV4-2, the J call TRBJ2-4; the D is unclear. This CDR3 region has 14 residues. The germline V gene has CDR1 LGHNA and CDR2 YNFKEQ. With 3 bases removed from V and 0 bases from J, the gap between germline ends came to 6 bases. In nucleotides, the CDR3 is TGTGCCAGCAGCCATGACGGAGCCAAAAACATTCAGTACTTC. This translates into CASSHDGAKNIQYF.

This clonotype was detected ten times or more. This CDR3 is CASSLTPTGFYGYTF. The CDR3, as DNA: TGTGCCAGCAGTTTAACACCGACAGGGTTCTATGGCTACACCTTC. The chain couples TRBV27 to TRBJ1-2; 7 nucleotides line up with TRBD1. Germline trimming cut 2 bases from V and 4 bases from J; bases unmatched to any gene: 7. Germline values: CDR1 MNHEY, CDR2 SMNVEV (reference sequence). The CDR3 is 15 amino acids.

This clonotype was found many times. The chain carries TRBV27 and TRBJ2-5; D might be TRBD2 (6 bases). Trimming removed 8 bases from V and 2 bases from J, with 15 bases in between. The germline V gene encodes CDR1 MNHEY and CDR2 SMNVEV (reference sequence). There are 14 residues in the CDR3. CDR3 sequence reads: CASRGSGYQETQYF. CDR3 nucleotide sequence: TGTGCCAGCCGTGGAAGCGGGTATCAAGAGACCCAGTACTTC.

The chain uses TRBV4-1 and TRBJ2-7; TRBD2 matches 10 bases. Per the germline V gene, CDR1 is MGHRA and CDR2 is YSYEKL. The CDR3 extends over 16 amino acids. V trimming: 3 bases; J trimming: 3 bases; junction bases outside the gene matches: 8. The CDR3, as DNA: TGCGCCAGCAGCCATTACCTCTCTAGCGGGAGCTACGAGCAGTACTTC. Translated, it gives CASSHYLSSGSYEQYF.

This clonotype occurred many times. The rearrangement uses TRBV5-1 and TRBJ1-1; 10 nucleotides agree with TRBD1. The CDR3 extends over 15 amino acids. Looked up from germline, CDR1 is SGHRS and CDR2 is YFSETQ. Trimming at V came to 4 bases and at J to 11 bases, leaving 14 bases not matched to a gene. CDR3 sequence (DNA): TGCGCCAGCAGCGAACCAGACAGGGGGCGCGGATTGGCTTTCTTT. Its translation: CASSEPDRGRGLAFF.

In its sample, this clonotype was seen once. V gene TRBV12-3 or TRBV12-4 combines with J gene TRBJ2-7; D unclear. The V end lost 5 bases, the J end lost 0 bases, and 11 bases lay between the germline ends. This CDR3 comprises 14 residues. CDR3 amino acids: CASSRRSASYEQYF. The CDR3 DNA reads TGTGCCAGCAGTAGAAGATCGGCCTCCTACGAGCAGTACTTC.

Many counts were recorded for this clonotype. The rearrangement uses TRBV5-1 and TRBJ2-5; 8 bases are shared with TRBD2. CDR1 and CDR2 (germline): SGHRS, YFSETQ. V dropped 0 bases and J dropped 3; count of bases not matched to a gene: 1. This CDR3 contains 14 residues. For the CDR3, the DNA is TGCGCCAGCAGCTTGGATAGCGGGGAAGAGACCCAGTACTTC. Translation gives CASSLDSGEETQYF.

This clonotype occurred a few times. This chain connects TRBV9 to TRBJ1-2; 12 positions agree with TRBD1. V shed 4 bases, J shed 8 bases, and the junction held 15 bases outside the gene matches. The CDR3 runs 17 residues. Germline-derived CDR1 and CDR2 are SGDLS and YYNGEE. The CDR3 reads CASSPLRDRGQRVGYTF. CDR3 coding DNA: TGTGCCAGCAGCCCCCTCCGGGACAGGGGGCAGAGGGTAGGCTACACCTTC.

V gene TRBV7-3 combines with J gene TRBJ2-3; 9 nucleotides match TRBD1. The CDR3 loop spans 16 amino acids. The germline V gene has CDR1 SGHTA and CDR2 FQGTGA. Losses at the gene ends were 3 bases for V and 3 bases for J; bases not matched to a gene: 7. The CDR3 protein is CASSLSGTGNTDTQYF. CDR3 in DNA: TGTGCCAGCAGCTTGTCCGGGACAGGGAATACAGATACGCAGTATTTT.

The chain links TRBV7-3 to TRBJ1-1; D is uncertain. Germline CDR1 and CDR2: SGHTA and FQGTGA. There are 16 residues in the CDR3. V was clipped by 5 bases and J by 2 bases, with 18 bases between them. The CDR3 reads CASSPLGPRGNTEAFF. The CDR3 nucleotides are TGTGCCAGCAGCCCTCTAGGGCCACGGGGTAACACTGAAGCTTTCTTT.

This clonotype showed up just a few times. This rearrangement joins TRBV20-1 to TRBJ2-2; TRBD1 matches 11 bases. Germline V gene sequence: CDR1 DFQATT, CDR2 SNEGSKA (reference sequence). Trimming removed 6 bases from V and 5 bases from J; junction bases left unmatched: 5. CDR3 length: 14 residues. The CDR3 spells CSAQGTGGTGELFF. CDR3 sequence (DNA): TGCAGTGCACAGGGGACAGGGGGGACCGGGGAGCTGTTTTTT.

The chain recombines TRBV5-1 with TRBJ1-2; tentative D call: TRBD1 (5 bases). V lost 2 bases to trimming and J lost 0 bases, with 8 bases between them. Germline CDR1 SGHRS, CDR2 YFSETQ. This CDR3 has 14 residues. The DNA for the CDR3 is TGCGCCAGCAGCTTACCGGGACCTAACTATGGCTACACCTTC. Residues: CASSLPGPNYGYTF.

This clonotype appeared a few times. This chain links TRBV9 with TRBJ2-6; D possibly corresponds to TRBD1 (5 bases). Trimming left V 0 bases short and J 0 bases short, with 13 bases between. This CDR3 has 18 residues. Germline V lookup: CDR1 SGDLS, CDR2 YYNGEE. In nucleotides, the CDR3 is TGTGCCAGCAGCGTAGTACCCAGGGCCTCCTCTGGGGCCAACGTCCTGACTTTC. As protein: CASSVVPRASSGANVLTF.

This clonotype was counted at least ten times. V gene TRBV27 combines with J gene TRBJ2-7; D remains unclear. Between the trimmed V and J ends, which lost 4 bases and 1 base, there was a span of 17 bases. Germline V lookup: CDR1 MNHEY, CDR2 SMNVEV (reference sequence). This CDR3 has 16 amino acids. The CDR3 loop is CASSSPGRTPSYEQYF. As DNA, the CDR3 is TGTGCCAGCAGTTCCCCCGGACGGACCCCTTCCTACGAGCAGTACTTC.

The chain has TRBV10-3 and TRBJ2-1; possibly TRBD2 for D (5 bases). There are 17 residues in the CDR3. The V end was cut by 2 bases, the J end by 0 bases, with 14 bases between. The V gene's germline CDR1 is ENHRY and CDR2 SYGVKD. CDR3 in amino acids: CAISEILAGSSYNEQFF. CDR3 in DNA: TGTGCCATCAGTGAGATCCTAGCTGGGAGCTCCTACAATGAGCAGTTCTTC.

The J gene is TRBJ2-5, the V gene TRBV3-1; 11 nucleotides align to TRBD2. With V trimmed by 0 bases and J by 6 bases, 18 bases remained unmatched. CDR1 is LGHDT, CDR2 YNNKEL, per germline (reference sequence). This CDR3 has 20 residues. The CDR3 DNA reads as TGTGCCAGCAGCCAAGATATGATCAGAATAGCGGGAGGGCTAGAAAAGACCCAGTACTTC. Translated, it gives CASSQDMIRIAGGLEKTQYF.

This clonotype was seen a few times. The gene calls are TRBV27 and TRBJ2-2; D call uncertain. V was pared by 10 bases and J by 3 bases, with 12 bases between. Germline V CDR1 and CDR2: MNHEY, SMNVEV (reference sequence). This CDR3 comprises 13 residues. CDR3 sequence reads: CAILSSDTGELFF. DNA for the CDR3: TGTGCCATCCTGAGTTCGGACACCGGGGAGCTGTTTTTT.

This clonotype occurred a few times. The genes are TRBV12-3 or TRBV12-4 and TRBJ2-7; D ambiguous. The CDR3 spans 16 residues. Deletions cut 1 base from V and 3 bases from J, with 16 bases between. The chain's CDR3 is CASSLDLKLKGYEQYF. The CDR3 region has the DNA TGTGCCAGCAGTTTAGATCTGAAGTTAAAAGGCTACGAGCAGTACTTC.

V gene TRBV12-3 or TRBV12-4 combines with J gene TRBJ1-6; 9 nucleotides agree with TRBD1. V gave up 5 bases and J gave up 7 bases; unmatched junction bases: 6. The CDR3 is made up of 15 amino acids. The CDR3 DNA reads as TGTGCCAGCAGTGGGGGACAGGGAAGAAATTCACCCCTCCACTTT. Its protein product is CASSGGQGRNSPLHF.

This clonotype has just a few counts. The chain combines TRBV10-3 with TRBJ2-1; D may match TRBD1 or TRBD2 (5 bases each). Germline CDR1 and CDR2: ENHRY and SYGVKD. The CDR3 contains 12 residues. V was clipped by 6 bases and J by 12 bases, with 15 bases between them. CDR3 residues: CAIRGVAEMQFF. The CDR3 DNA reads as TGTGCCATCAGGGGGGTGGCGGAGATGCAGTTCTTC.

The CDR3 DNA is TGTGCCAGCAGCTTCCAGCGGAACTACAATGAGCAGTTCTTC. Protein: CASSFQRNYNEQFF. The rearrangement links TRBV7-9 to TRBJ2-1; D may be TRBD2 (5 bases). V lost 3 bases, J lost 3 bases, and 9 bases lay in between. Germline CDR1 is SEHNR and CDR2 is FQNEAQ (reference sequence). The CDR3 contains 14 residues. The full variable domain, rest sourced from reference TRBV7-9 and TRBJ2-1, is DTGVSQNPRHKITKRGQNVTFRCDPISEHNRLYWYRQTLGQGPEFLTYFQNEAQLEKSRLLSDRFSAERPKGSFSTLEIQRTEQGDSAMYLCASSFQRNYNEQFFGPGTRLTVL.

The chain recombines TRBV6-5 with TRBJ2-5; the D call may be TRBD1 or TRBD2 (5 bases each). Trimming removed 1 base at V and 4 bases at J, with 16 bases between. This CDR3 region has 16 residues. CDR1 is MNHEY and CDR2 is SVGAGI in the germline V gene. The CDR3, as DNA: TGTGCCAGCAGTTACTGGGACCGGGACGCCCTAGAGACCCAGTACTTC. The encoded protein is CASSYWDRDALETQYF.

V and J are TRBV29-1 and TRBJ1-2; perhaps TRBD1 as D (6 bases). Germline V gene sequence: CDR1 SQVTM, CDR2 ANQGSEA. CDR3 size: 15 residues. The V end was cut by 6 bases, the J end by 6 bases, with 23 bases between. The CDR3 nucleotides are TGCAGCGTCCCACGCTCGGGGGCAGCAGGGGATGGCTACACCTTC. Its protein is CSVPRSGAAGDGYTF. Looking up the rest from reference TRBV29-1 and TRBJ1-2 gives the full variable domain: SAVISQKPSRDICQRGTSLTIQCQVDSQVTMMFWYRQQPGQSLTLIATANQGSEATYESGFVIDKFPISRPNLTFSTLTVSNMSPEDSSIYLCSVPRSGAAGDGYTFGSGTRLTVV.

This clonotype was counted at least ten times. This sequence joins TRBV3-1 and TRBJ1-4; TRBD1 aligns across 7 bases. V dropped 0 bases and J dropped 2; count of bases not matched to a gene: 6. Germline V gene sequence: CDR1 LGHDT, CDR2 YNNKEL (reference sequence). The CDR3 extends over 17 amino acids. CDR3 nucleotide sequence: TGTGCCAGCAGCCAAGATCTAAGACAGGGTACTAATGAAAAACTGTTTTTT. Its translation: CASSQDLRQGTNEKLFF.

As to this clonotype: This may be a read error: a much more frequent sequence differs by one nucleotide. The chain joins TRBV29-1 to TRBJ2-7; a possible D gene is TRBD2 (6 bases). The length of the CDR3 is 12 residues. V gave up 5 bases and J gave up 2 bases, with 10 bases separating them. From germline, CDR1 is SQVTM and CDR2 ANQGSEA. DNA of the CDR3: TGCAGCGTTCCGGGAGCGGCCTACGAGCAGTACTTC. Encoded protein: CSVPGAAYEQYF.

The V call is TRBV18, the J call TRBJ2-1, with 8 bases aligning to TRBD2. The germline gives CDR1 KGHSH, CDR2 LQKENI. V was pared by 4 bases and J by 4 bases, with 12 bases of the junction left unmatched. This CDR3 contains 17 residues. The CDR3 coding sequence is TGTGCCAGCTCACGTCTACTAGCGGACCTAGAGTACAATGAGCAGTTCTTC. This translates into CASSRLLADLEYNEQFF.